The T cell receptor beta chain described here comes from a study of cytomegalovirus exposure and HLA in healthy donors. Findings of the study overall: A missense variant in DCLRE1C was later tied to TCR beta V- and J-gene trimming. TCR beta sequences reportedly predicted the HLA-A and HLA-B alleles of most subjects accurately. Productive rates of about 87% or about 30% were seen for most TCR beta V segments in an earlier analysis. The presence/absence work took it that sequencing depth was about the same across donors.

The CDR3 is 12 residues long. Germline V gene data show CDR1 as MDHEN and CDR2 as SYDVKM. With 6 bases removed from V and 4 bases from J, the gap between germline ends came to 9 bases. The PCR made use of 60 Vbeta and 13 Jbeta primers. Profiled with immunoSEQ multiplex PCR; TCRdb holds only in-frame clones, not every one. Seen in this sample are 200,000 to 250,000 clones; the ten most common clones hold 0.95% to 1.3%. Regarding this clone: Its target is unknown.

This receptor was obtained from a girl aged 2 to 10 in good health and CMV-seropositive. The rearrangement uses TRBV28 and TRBJ1-2; the D is unclear. The specimen sequenced was PBMCs. Here the CDR3 DNA reads TGTGCCAGCAGGGTAGCGGGCTATGGCTACACCTTC. It yields the protein CASRVAGYGYTF.